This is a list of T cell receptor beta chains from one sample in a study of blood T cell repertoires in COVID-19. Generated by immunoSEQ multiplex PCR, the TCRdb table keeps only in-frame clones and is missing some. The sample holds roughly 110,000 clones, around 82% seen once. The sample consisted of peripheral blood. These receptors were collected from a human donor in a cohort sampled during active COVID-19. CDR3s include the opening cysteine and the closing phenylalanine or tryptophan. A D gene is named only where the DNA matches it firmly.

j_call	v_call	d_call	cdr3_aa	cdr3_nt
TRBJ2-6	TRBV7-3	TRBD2	CASSLGRGLSAGANVLTF	TGTGCCAGCAGCTTAGGGAGGGGTTTAAGCGCTGGGGCCAACGTCCTGACTTTC
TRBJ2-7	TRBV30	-	CAWSVGAEQYF	TGTGCCTGGAGTGTAGGGGCTGAGCAGTACTTC
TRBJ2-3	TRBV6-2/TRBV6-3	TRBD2	CASSSTSGIADTQYF	TGTGCCAGCAGCTCGACTAGCGGGATTGCAGATACGCAGTATTTT
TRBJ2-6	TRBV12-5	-	CASGRSGANVLTF	TGTGCTAGTGGCCGCTCTGGGGCCAACGTCCTGACTTTC
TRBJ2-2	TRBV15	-	CATGGWRENTGELFF	TGTGCCACCGGGGGATGGCGGGAAAACACCGGGGAGCTGTTTTTT
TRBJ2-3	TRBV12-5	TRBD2	CASGLVTGLAGRTDTQYF	TGTGCTAGTGGTTTAGTCACGGGACTAGCGGGACGCACAGATACGCAGTATTTT
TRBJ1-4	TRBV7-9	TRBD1	CASSLEGTGYEKLFF	TGTGCCAGCAGCTTAGAAGGGACAGGGTATGAAAAACTGTTTTTT
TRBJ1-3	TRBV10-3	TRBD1	CAISSGTGGFDTIYF	TGTGCCATCAGTTCCGGGACAGGGGGCTTTGACACCATATATTTT
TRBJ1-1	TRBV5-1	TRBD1	CASSLDRGAGTEAFF	TGCGCCAGCAGCTTGGACAGGGGGGCTGGCACTGAAGCTTTCTTT
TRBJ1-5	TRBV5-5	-	CASSQTAPGDQPQHF	TGTGCCAGCAGCCAAACAGCTCCCGGGGATCAGCCCCAGCATTTT